Following are 17 T cell receptor beta chains from one sample sequenced in a study of blood T cell repertoires in COVID-19. Clones were sequenced by immunoSEQ multiplex PCR, and TCRdb holds only the in-frame ones, with some missing. The sample carries around 260,000 clones, roughly 90% recorded once. Input material: peripheral blood. The receptors stem from a man aged 25-45 years with acute or convalescent COVID-19.

This clone was found once. The rearrangement joins TRBV3-1 (or the pseudogene TRBV3-2) to TRBJ1-3; possibly TRBD1 for D (5 bases). Trimming shortened V by 4 bases and J by 0 bases, and 13 bases separated the two germline ends. The CDR3 loop spans 16 amino acids. Germline V gives CDR1 LGHDT, CDR2 YNNKEL (reference sequence). The CDR3 DNA is TGTGCCAGCAGCCGAGACAGCGGGCACTCTGGAAACACCATATATTTT. It specifies CASSRDSGHSGNTIYF.

The V gene is TRBV5-1, the J gene TRBJ1-1; TRBD1 might be the D (6 bases). The CDR3 spans 15 residues. Germline CDR1 and CDR2: SGHRS and YFSETQ. Trimming pared 0 bases from V and 6 bases from J, leaving 15 bases between. CDR3 in DNA: TGCGCCAGCAGCTTGGAAATGGCCAGGGGTTCTGAAGCTTTCTTT. This sequence encodes CASSLEMARGSEAFF.

The rearrangement uses TRBV7-9 and TRBJ1-1; D is ambiguous. The CDR3 sequence is 13 residues long. Per the germline V gene, CDR1 is SEHNR and CDR2 is FQNEAQ (reference sequence). Trimming stripped 5 bases from V and 4 bases from J, with 11 bases between. The CDR3 sequence: CASSRPGGTEAFF. CDR3 DNA: TGTGCCAGCAGCCGTCCGGGTGGCACTGAAGCTTTCTTT.

The chain employs TRBV11-3 and TRBJ2-7; perhaps TRBD1 as D (5 bases). Germline V gene sequence: CDR1 SGHNT, CDR2 YENEEA. Trimming removed 1 base from V and 1 base from J, with 5 bases in between. The CDR3 runs 13 residues. CDR3 protein: CASSLGTSYEQYF. The CDR3 DNA reads as TGTGCCAGCAGCTTAGGGACATCCTACGAGCAGTACTTC.

This chain joins TRBV7-8 and TRBJ1-4, with 7 nucleotides matching TRBD1. The germline CDR1 and CDR2 sequences are SGHVS and FQNEAQ. After removal of 1 base from V and 8 bases from J, the junction contained 4 bases not matched to a gene. The CDR3 contains 14 residues. As DNA, the CDR3 is TGTGCCAGCAGCTTAGGACAGGGCAACGAAAAACTGTTTTTT. Amino acids: CASSLGQGNEKLFF.

V is TRBV5-4 and J is TRBJ2-5; 9 bases are shared with TRBD2. This CDR3 spans 16 amino acids. Trimming at V came to 5 bases and at J to 2 bases, leaving 10 bases not matched to a gene. CDR1 and CDR2 from the germline V gene are SGHNT and YYREEE (reference sequence). CDR3 in amino acids: CASRQMFAGGQETQYF. The CDR3 DNA reads as TGTGCCAGCAGACAGATGTTTGCGGGGGGGCAAGAGACCCAGTACTTC.

The chain carries TRBV28 and TRBJ1-4; 8 bases fit TRBD1. The V and J ends lost 3 bases and 8 bases, in that order; junction bases with no gene match: 8. In germline, CDR1 is MDHEN, CDR2 SYDVKM. The CDR3 extends over 15 amino acids. The CDR3 bases are TGTGCCAGCAGTTTTAGGGCAGGGGGCATAGAAAAACTGTTTTTT. Encoded protein: CASSFRAGGIEKLFF. Full variable domain (missing parts from reference TRBV28 and TRBJ1-4): DVKVTQSSRYLVKRTGEKVFLECVQDMDHENMFWYRQDPGLGLRLIYFSYDVKMKEKGDIPEGYSVSREKKERFSLILESASTNQTSMYLCASSFRAGGIEKLFFGSGTQLSVL.

This clone was observed a single time. This chain joins TRBV2 and TRBJ2-1; 12 bases match TRBD1. The V gene's germline CDR1 is SNHLY and CDR2 FYNNEI. With V trimmed by 4 bases and J by 7 bases, 8 bases remained unmatched. The CDR3 contains 16 residues. The CDR3 bases are TGTGCCAGCAGTGCGGGACAGGGGGCGCTTCTTAATGAGCAGTTCTTC. This sequence encodes CASSAGQGALLNEQFF.

The rearrangement joins TRBV7-2 to TRBJ2-6; 7 positions agree with TRBD1. This CDR3 has 17 residues. Per the germline V gene, CDR1 is SGHTA and CDR2 is FQGNSA. The V and J ends lost 4 bases and 0 bases, in that order; junction bases with no gene match: 6. The CDR3 protein is CASSWPGQTSGANVLTF. The CDR3 coding sequence is TGTGCCAGCAGCTGGCCGGGACAGACCTCTGGGGCCAACGTCCTGACTTTC.

V gene TRBV7-9 combines with J gene TRBJ2-7, with a tentative D call TRBD2 (6 bases). V was clipped by 7 bases and J by 2 bases, with 15 bases between them. Germline loops: CDR1 SEHNR, CDR2 FQNEAQ (reference sequence). The CDR3 runs to 14 residues. CDR3 loop: CASTFQPGAYEQYF. The CDR3 DNA sequence: TGTGCCAGCACTTTTCAGCCGGGGGCCTACGAGCAGTACTTC.

The chain combines TRBV15 with TRBJ2-7; tentatively, D is TRBD1 (6 bases). CDR3 length equals 15 residues. The V end was cut by 0 bases, the J end by 2 bases, with 11 bases between. Germline loops: CDR1 LNHNV, CDR2 YYDKDF (reference sequence). The CDR3 reads CATSRDRTVAYEQYF. The DNA of the CDR3 is TGTGCCACCAGCAGAGACCGGACAGTAGCCTACGAGCAGTACTTC.

This rearrangement joins TRBV13 to TRBJ2-3; 12 bases align to TRBD2. Germline-derived CDR1 and CDR2 are PRHDT and FYEKMQ (reference sequence). CDR3 length: 16 residues. V dropped 5 bases and J dropped 5; count of bases not matched to a gene: 8. The CDR3 sequence: CASSTPLAGGGDTQYF. CDR3 sequence (DNA): TGTGCCAGCAGCACCCCTCTAGCGGGGGGGGGAGATACGCAGTATTTT.

In regard to this clone: Additional DNA sequences in this sample encode the identical CDR3. CDR3 region: CASRTGGNQPQHF. The CDR3 bases are TGTGCCAGTCGTACAGGGGGCAATCAGCCCCAGCATTTT. V and J are TRBV19 and TRBJ1-5, with 7 bases matching TRBD1. V dropped 8 bases and J dropped 2; count of bases not matched to a gene: 3. The CDR3 covers 13 residues. The germline V gene encodes CDR1 LNHDA and CDR2 SQIVND (reference sequence).

The chain couples TRBV5-1 to TRBJ1-2, with D maybe TRBD1 (5 bases). The CDR3 length is 14 residues. Trimming shortened V by 0 bases and J by 6 bases, and 12 bases separated the two germline ends. CDR1 and CDR2 from the germline V gene are SGHRS and YFSETQ. CDR3 sequence (DNA): TGCGCCAGCAGCTTGGCATCGGGGGAGGATGGCTACACCTTC. Translated, it gives CASSLASGEDGYTF. Looking up the rest from reference TRBV5-1 and TRBJ1-2 gives the full variable domain: KAGVTQTPRYLIKTRGQQVTLSCSPISGHRSVSWYQQTPGQGLQFLFEYFSETQRNKGNFPGRFSGRQFSNSRSEMNVSTLELGDSALYLCASSLASGEDGYTFGSGTRLTVV.

The V and J genes are TRBV27 and TRBJ1-4, with a possible D match to TRBD1 (6 bases). Germline values: CDR1 MNHEY, CDR2 SMNVEV (reference sequence). The CDR3 loop spans 14 amino acids. V was pared by 2 bases and J by 6 bases, with 10 bases between. The CDR3 sequence: CASSLAQGHEKLFF. CDR3 nucleotides: TGTGCCAGCAGTTTAGCCCAGGGGCATGAAAAACTGTTTTTT.

V and J are TRBV5-4 and TRBJ2-2; TRBD2 matches at 7 bases. The CDR3 extends over 17 amino acids. V shed 7 bases, J shed 7 bases, and the junction held 19 bases outside the gene matches. Germline V gene lookup returns CDR1 SGHNT and CDR2 YYREEE (reference sequence). The CDR3 loop is CASESGGSLGGGGELFF. DNA for the CDR3: TGTGCCAGCGAAAGCGGCGGGAGTTTGGGGGGAGGCGGGGAGCTGTTTTTT.

V is TRBV18 and J is TRBJ2-5; 10 nucleotides agree with TRBD2. The germline CDR1 and CDR2 sequences are KGHSH and LQKENI. This CDR3 is built from 15 residues. The V and J ends lost 5 bases and 5 bases, in that order; junction bases with no gene match: 8. In nucleotides, the CDR3 is TGTGCCAGCTCATTTCTAGCGGGGGAATCGGAGACCCAGTACTTC. Translating gives CASSFLAGESETQYF.